The 28 T cell receptor beta chains given below trace back to one sample, sequenced in a study of cytomegalovirus exposure and HLA in healthy donors. Use of 60 Vbeta and 13 Jbeta primers characterized the PCR. Using immunoSEQ multiplex PCR, the repertoire was profiled, and TCRdb retains in-frame clones only, with some absent. The data show 90,000 to 130,000 clones, around 80% seen once. Source material: PBMCs. All receptors derive from a man younger than 40 in good health and CMV-seropositive.

The chain joins TRBV27 to TRBJ1-1; the match to TRBD1 covers 7 bases. CDR1 MNHEY and CDR2 SMNVEV come from the germline V gene (reference sequence). V lost 1 base and J lost 5; bases outside the gene matches: 4. The CDR3 extends over 14 amino acids. CDR3 protein: CASSLFAGGTEAFF. In DNA, the CDR3 is TGTGCCAGCAGTTTATTTGCAGGGGGGACTGAAGCTTTCTTT.

Comments on this clone: A far larger clone differs by one base, so this is likely a read error. Other nucleotide sequences in the sample specify the same CDR3. V usage is TRBV5-1 and J usage is TRBJ1-2; the D gene is possibly TRBD1 (5 bases). Per the germline V gene, CDR1 is SGHRS and CDR2 is YFSETQ. CDR3 length: 13 residues. The V gene lost 1 base and the J gene lost 6 bases, with 10 bases spanning the gap. CDR3 region: CASSLNLQDGYTF. CDR3 nucleotide sequence: TGCGCCAGCAGCTTGAATCTACAGGATGGCTACACCTTC.

This chain joins TRBV12-5 and TRBJ2-2; D is perhaps TRBD2 (6 bases). With 2 bases removed from V and 2 bases from J, the gap between germline ends came to 12 bases. The germline V gene has CDR1 LGHNT and CDR2 FRNRAP. The CDR3 totals 16 residues. The DNA of the CDR3 is TGTGCTAGTGGTTTGCGGGGGTCTAACAACACCGGGGAGCTGTTTTTT. Its protein is CASGLRGSNNTGELFF.

This chain uses TRBV13 with TRBJ2-7; D gene uncertain. The CDR3 has 11 residues. Germline CDR1 reads PRHDT; CDR2 reads FYEKMQ (reference sequence). The V gene lost 3 bases and the J gene lost 5 bases, with 5 bases spanning the gap. The chain's CDR3 is CASSFRDEQYF. The CDR3 DNA reads TGTGCCAGCAGCTTCCGGGACGAGCAGTACTTC.

This chain joins TRBV7-9 and TRBJ1-1; no firm D call. The V end lost 0 bases, the J end lost 1 base, and 15 bases lay between the germline ends. The germline gives CDR1 SEHNR, CDR2 FQNEAQ (reference sequence). This CDR3 comprises 17 residues. The CDR3 region is CASSLASGFSRNTEAFF. The CDR3 nucleotides read TGTGCCAGCAGCTTAGCTTCTGGCTTCTCAAGGAACACTGAAGCTTTCTTT.

The chain recombines TRBV11-2 with TRBJ2-1; TRBD2 aligns across 10 bases. The trim removed 1 base at V and 9 bases at J, leaving 6 bases unmatched. Germline lookup yields CDR1 SGHAT and CDR2 FQNNGV. The CDR3 runs to 15 residues. CDR3 region: CASSLGAGGPREQFF. The CDR3 DNA follows: TGTGCCAGCAGCTTAGGAGCGGGGGGGCCTCGTGAGCAGTTCTTC.

The chain has TRBV10-1 and TRBJ2-2; D is perhaps TRBD2 (6 bases). The V end lost 8 bases, the J end lost 5 bases, and 15 bases lay between the germline ends. Germline CDR1 and CDR2: WNHNN and SYGVQD (reference sequence). The CDR3 is 14 residues long. The CDR3 sequence is CASRRGGETGELFF. CDR3 nucleotides: TGCGCCAGCCGTCGGGGAGGCGAAACCGGGGAGCTGTTTTTT.

This chain joins TRBV25-1 and TRBJ2-2; D possibly corresponds to TRBD1 (5 bases). Trimming took 1 base from V and 0 from J, leaving 9 bases between them. The CDR3 contains 16 residues. The germline CDR1 and CDR2 sequences are MGHDK and SYGVNS. CDR3 nucleotide sequence: TGTGCCAGCAGTGAATGGGGCAGCGCGAACACCGGGGAGCTGTTTTTT. Translated, it gives CASSEWGSANTGELFF.

CDR3 nucleotides: TGTGCCACCAGCGTAAAAACAGGGGTTACGCAGTATTTT. Its protein is CATSVKTGVTQYF. The V call is TRBV15, the J call TRBJ2-3, with TRBD1 identical over 7 bases. This CDR3 region has 13 residues. After removal of 5 bases from V and 8 bases from J, the junction contained 7 bases not matched to a gene. CDR1 is LNHNV and CDR2 is YYDKDF in the germline V gene (reference sequence).

This clone appeared once. This chain joins TRBV14 and TRBJ2-5; no definite D call. The tail of the sequence fits TRBJ2-7 better, so the J call may be wrong. In germline, CDR1 is SGHDN, CDR2 FVKESK. This CDR3 has 14 amino acids. The CDR3, as DNA: TGTGCCAGCAGCCGGAGAAGCCCACGGTACGAGCAGTACTTC. Protein sequence: CASSRRSPRYEQYF.

This rearrangement joins TRBV28 to TRBJ2-3; 11 positions agree with TRBD2. With 6 bases clipped from V and 5 bases from J, the junction kept 22 bases outside the gene matches. Germline V gene data show CDR1 as MDHEN and CDR2 as SYDVKM. This CDR3 contains 20 residues. The CDR3 loop reads CASSLPSLAYSGGVEDTQYF. The CDR3 bases are TGTGCCAGCAGCTTACCCTCTTTAGCGTATAGCGGGGGGGTCGAAGATACGCAGTATTTT.

V is TRBV28 and J is TRBJ2-3, with D possibly being TRBD1 (5 bases). CDR1 is MDHEN and CDR2 is SYDVKM in the germline V gene. This CDR3 comprises 15 residues. The V and J ends lost 6 bases and 3 bases respectively, with 16 bases between them. The CDR3 loop is CASRPLGQGTDTQYF. DNA of the CDR3: TGTGCCAGCAGGCCTTTAGGGCAGGGTACAGATACGCAGTATTTT.

V usage is TRBV4-3 and J usage is TRBJ2-2; D remains unclear. CDR3 length: 14 amino acids. CDR1 is LGHNA, CDR2 YSLEER, per germline. V was trimmed by 4 bases and J by 3 bases, leaving 9 bases between them. CDR3 nucleotides: TGCGCCAGCAGCCGTCGGGTGGACACCGGGGAGCTGTTTTTT. It codes for CASSRRVDTGELFF.

The DNA for the CDR3 is TGCGCCAGCAGTCATTTGGGCCCGAGACCCTACGGAGGAAACATTCAGTACTTC. It codes for CASSHLGPRPYGGNIQYF. The rearrangement links TRBV23-1 to TRBJ2-4; tentative D call: TRBD2 (5 bases). TRBV23-1 is an ORF, and what it does is uncertain. The V and J ends lost 3 bases and 6 bases respectively, with 24 bases between them. The CDR3 is 18 residues long.

This clone was counted a few times. The chain has TRBV19 and TRBJ1-2; maybe TRBD1 (6 bases). Germline V gene sequence: CDR1 LNHDA, CDR2 SQIVND (reference sequence). CDR3 length equals 15 residues. V was shortened by 5 bases and J by 4 bases, with 17 bases between the two germline ends. CDR3 DNA: TGTGCCAGTAGTGCCGCTACAGGGTCAACCTATGGCTACACCTTC. Amino acid sequence: CASSAATGSTYGYTF.

The rearrangement uses TRBV4-1 and TRBJ1-2; maybe TRBD1 (5 bases). Germline lookup yields CDR1 MGHRA and CDR2 YSYEKL. The CDR3 runs to 18 residues. V shed 4 bases and J shed 8 bases, with 29 bases lying between them. The CDR3 reads CASSPRGDPPGLLRGYTF. The CDR3 DNA reads as TGCGCCAGCAGCCCTCGGGGGGACCCTCCGGGCCTACTGAGGGGCTACACCTTC.

This clone was counted a few times. Other DNA sequences within the sample encode an identical CDR3. V and J are TRBV5-1 and TRBJ1-2; 7 bases are a match to TRBD1. CDR3 length: 14 residues. Germline V lookup: CDR1 SGHRS, CDR2 YFSETQ. V was pared by 2 bases and J by 2 bases, with 3 bases of the junction left unmatched. As DNA, the CDR3 is TGCGCCAGCAGCTTACTACAGGGGAACTATGGCTACACCTTC. Its protein product is CASSLLQGNYGYTF.

J is TRBJ2-2 and V is TRBV5-1; TRBD2 is a possible D gene (5 bases). The CDR3 extends over 18 amino acids. V was shortened by 4 bases and J by 1 base, with 20 bases between the two germline ends. The germline gives CDR1 SGHRS, CDR2 YFSETQ. Here the CDR3 reads CASSASGRGRENTGELFF. In nucleotides, the CDR3 is TGCGCCAGCAGCGCGTCCGGACGAGGACGGGAGAACACCGGGGAGCTGTTTTTT.

This rearrangement joins TRBV14 to TRBJ2-1; 11 bases are shared with TRBD2. Trimming took 4 bases from V and 5 from J; bases not matched to a gene: 7. CDR1 and CDR2 from the germline V gene are SGHDN and FVKESK. CDR3 size: 16 residues. CDR3 nucleotides: TGTGCCAGCAGCCCCCTACTAGCGGGGGCCGACAATGAGCAGTTCTTC. Translation: CASSPLLAGADNEQFF.

This chain connects TRBV2 to TRBJ1-2; the D is unclear. The CDR3 is made up of 14 amino acids. V was clipped by 0 bases and J by 4 bases, with 9 bases between them. Looked up from germline, CDR1 is SNHLY and CDR2 is FYNNEI. CDR3 loop: CASSEAWEGYGYTF. In DNA form, the CDR3 reads TGTGCCAGCAGTGAAGCGTGGGAGGGCTATGGCTACACCTTC.

The rearrangement uses TRBV28 and TRBJ2-1; a possible D gene is TRBD2 (5 bases). Trimming shortened V by 3 bases and J by 8 bases, and 17 bases separated the two germline ends. This CDR3 is built from 15 residues. Germline V gene lookup returns CDR1 MDHEN and CDR2 SYDVKM. CDR3 sequence: CASSLWTGKKDEQFF. The CDR3 DNA follows: TGTGCCAGCAGTTTGTGGACTGGCAAAAAGGATGAGCAGTTCTTC.

This clone was detected a few times. This rearrangement joins TRBV27 to TRBJ2-2; D is perhaps TRBD1 (5 bases). Trimming took off 3 bases at V and 6 bases at J, with 11 bases between the two ends. The germline gives CDR1 MNHEY, CDR2 SMNVEV (reference sequence). The CDR3 totals 14 residues. In DNA form, the CDR3 reads TGTGCCAGCAGTTTCAAAGGGGTGCCCGGGGAGCTGTTTTTT. Amino acids: CASSFKGVPGELFF.

This clone has only one observation. This chain connects TRBV28 to TRBJ2-1; 9 bases agree with TRBD1. Germline CDR1 MDHEN, CDR2 SYDVKM. The CDR3 has 16 residues. The junction had 12 bases not matched to a gene; V was cut back by 7 bases and J by 5 bases. CDR3 in DNA: TGTGCCAGCACCGAGTTGCCGGGACAGGGCCACAATGAGCAGTTCTTC. This translates into CASTELPGQGHNEQFF.

The chain recombines TRBV27 with TRBJ2-7; 9 nucleotides line up with TRBD2. This CDR3 has 14 residues. Per germline, CDR1 MNHEY and CDR2 SMNVEV (reference sequence). V lost 2 bases and J lost 3; bases outside the gene matches: 2. The CDR3 reads CASSLLAGIYEQYF. The CDR3 DNA sequence: TGTGCCAGCAGTTTACTAGCGGGGATCTACGAGCAGTACTTC.

This clone showed up just once. This chain joins TRBV27 and TRBJ2-5; possibly TRBD2 for D (6 bases). TRBJ2-7 explains the end of the DNA better; the J call may be wrong. The CDR3 sequence is 15 residues long. The V gene's germline CDR1 is MNHEY and CDR2 SMNVEV (reference sequence). Written as DNA, the CDR3 is TGTGCCAGCAGTTATGCCGGGACTTCGTTCTACGAGCAGTACTTC. Translation gives CASSYAGTSFYEQYF.

Written as DNA, the CDR3 is TGTGCCAGCAGCGGCGGGGGAGATAACCGCGAGCAGTACTTC. This codes for CASSGGGDNREQYF. The chain combines TRBV9 with TRBJ2-7, with TRBD2 identical over 7 bases. The CDR3 totals 14 residues. V shed 3 bases and J 6 bases; nucleotides not matched to a gene: 9. The germline gives CDR1 SGDLS, CDR2 YYNGEE.

This clone was observed a single time. One end of the junction varies from germline; a read error may be responsible. The chain carries TRBV19 and TRBJ1-2; 9 positions agree with TRBD1. The CDR3 has 14 residues. CDR1 is LNHDA, CDR2 SQIVND, per germline (reference sequence). CDR3 bases: TGTGCCAATAGTGGACAGGGGCCCGACTATGGCTACACCTTC. It yields the protein CANSGQGPDYGYTF.

This sequence joins TRBV7-2 and TRBJ1-1; D is uncertain. This CDR3 is built from 12 residues. Germline CDR1 SGHTA, CDR2 FQGNSA. V dropped 2 bases and J dropped 8 bases, with 9 bases sitting between them. CDR3 loop: CASSLMRGEAFF. The CDR3 coding sequence is TGTGCCAGCAGCTTAATGAGAGGGGAAGCTTTCTTT.